These 3 T cell receptor beta chains share one sample of origin, sequenced in a study of graft-versus-host responses after intestinal transplantation. Profiled with immunoSEQ multiplex PCR; TCRdb holds only in-frame clones, not every one. This sample yields about 100,000 clones, of which about 87% are seen a single time; approximately 0.76% belongs to the top ten. No antigens are known for them. This sample comprised unstimulated CD4+ T cells sorted from spleen or lymph node cells, obtained before transplant. Receptors originate from a human donor who was the organ donor for an intestinal transplant.

J is TRBJ2-6 and V is TRBV4-1; D ambiguous. The V gene's germline CDR1 is MGHRA and CDR2 YSYEKL. CDR3 length equals 19 residues. V lost 0 bases and J 3 bases, leaving 18 bases between the germline ends. CDR3 nucleotide sequence: TGCGCCAGCAGCCAAGAACTCGGGCGCGCGACGGTTGGGGCCAACGTCCTGACTTTC. This encodes CASSQELGRATVGANVLTF.

The rearrangement joins TRBV5-1 to TRBJ2-5; TRBD2 matches 8 bases. Germline V gene lookup returns CDR1 SGHRS and CDR2 YFSETQ. There are 17 residues in the CDR3. The ends lost 1 base at V and 2 bases at J; junction bases unmatched: 10. The DNA of the CDR3 is TGCGCCAGCAGCTTGAGGGTTATAGCGGGGATACAAGAGACCCAGTACTTC. Translation: CASSLRVIAGIQETQYF.

This clone came up once. The V gene is TRBV28, the J gene TRBJ2-7, with 9 bases lining up with TRBD2. CDR1 is MDHEN, CDR2 SYDVKM, per germline. The CDR3 is 14 residues long. V gave up 5 bases and J gave up 4 bases; unmatched junction bases: 6. In DNA form, the CDR3 reads TGTGCCAGCAGTGGGGCTAGCGGGGATTACGAGCAGTACTTC. Its translation: CASSGASGDYEQYF.